This TCR beta chain stems from a study of control samples from healthy donors and cancer patients. Some clones are missing from TCRdb's copy, which holds only in-frame ones; the method was immunoSEQ multiplex PCR. In the table there are 40,000 or so clones, 83% of which are singletons. This TCR derives from an older woman with lung cancer. Sequencing used PBMCs.

The CDR3 nucleotides are TGTGCCAGCAGCTTAGGAGGGGGTGGGGTGCGTGAGCAGTTCTTC. Translated: CASSLGGGGVREQFF. The V and J genes are TRBV13 and TRBJ2-1; the D gene is possibly TRBD1 (6 bases). The CDR3 sequence is 15 residues long. Germline V gives CDR1 PRHDT, CDR2 FYEKMQ (reference sequence). The V end lost 0 bases, the J end lost 9 bases, and 15 bases lay between the germline ends.